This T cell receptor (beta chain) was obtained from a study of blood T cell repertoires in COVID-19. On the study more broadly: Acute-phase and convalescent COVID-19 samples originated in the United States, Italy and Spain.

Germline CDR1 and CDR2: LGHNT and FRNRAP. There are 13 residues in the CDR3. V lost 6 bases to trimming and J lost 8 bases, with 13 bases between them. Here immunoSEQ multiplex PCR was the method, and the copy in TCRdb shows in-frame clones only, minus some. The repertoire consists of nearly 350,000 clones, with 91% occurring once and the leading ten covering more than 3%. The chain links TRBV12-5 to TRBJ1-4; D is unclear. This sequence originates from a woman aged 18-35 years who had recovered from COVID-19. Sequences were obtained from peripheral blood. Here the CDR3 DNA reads TGTGCTAGTGGGGCAAGTGGTGCAGAAAAACTGTTTTTT. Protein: CASGASGAEKLFF.